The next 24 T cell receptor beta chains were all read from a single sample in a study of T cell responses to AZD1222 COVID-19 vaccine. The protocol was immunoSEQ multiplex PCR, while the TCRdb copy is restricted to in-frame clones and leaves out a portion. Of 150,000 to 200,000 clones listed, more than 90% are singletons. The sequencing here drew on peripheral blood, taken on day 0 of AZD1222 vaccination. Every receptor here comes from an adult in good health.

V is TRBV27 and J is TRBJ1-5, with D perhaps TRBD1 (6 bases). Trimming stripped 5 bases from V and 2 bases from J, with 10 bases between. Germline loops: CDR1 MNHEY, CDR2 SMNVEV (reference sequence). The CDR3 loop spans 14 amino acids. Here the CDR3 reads CASSVTGRNQPQHF. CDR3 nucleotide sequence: TGTGCCAGCAGTGTGACAGGTCGCAATCAGCCCCAGCATTTT.

The CDR3, as DNA: TGTGCCAGCAGGATTAGTGGCGGCTCTGGGGCCAACGTCCTGACTTTC. Protein product: CASRISGGSGANVLTF. This rearrangement joins TRBV2 to TRBJ2-6; D gene unclear. The CDR3 extends over 16 amino acids. Germline V CDR1 and CDR2: SNHLY, FYNNEI. The V gene lost 6 bases and the J gene lost 0 bases, with 12 bases spanning the gap. Variable domain in full (rest from reference TRBV2 and TRBJ2-6): EPEVTQTPSHQVTQMGQEVILRCVPISNHLYFYWYRQILGQKVEFLVSFYNNEISEKSEIFDDQFSVERPDGSNFTLKIRSTKLEDSAMYFCASRISGGSGANVLTFGAGSRLTVL.

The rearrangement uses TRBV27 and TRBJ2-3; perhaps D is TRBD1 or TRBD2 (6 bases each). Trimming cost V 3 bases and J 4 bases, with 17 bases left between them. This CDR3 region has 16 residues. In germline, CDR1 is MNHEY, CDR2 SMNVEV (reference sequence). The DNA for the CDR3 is TGTGCCAGCAGTTTCGCTGTGGGGGGCCGGGCAGATACGCAGTATTTT. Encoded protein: CASSFAVGGRADTQYF.

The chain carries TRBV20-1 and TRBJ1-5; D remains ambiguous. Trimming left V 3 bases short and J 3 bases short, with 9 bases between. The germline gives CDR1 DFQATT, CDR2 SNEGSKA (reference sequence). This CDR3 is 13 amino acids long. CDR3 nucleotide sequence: TGCAGTGCTAGTATAGGTCTCAATCAGCCCCAGCATTTT. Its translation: CSASIGLNQPQHF.

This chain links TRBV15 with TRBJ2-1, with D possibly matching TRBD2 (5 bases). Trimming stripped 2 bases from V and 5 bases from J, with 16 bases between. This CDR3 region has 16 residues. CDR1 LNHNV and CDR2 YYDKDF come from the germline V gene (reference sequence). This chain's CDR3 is CATSRSTHTGNNEQFF. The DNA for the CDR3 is TGTGCCACCAGCAGATCGACTCACACGGGAAACAATGAGCAGTTCTTC.

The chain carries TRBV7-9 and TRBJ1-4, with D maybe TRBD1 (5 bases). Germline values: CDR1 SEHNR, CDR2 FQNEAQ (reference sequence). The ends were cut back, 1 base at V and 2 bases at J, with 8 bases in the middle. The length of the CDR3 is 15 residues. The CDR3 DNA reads TGTGCCAGCAGCTTAGTTGGGGCGACTAATGAAAAACTGTTTTTT. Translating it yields CASSLVGATNEKLFF. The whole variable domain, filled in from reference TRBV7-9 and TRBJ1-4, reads DTGVSQNPRHKITKRGQNVTFRCDPISEHNRLYWYRQTLGQGPEFLTYFQNEAQLEKSRLLSDRFSAERPKGSFSTLEIQRTEQGDSAMYLCASSLVGATNEKLFFGSGTQLSVL.

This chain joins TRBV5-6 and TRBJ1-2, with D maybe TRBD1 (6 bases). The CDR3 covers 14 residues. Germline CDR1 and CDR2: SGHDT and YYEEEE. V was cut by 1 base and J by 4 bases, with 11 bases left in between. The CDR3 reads CASSLRGAVYGYTF. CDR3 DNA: TGTGCCAGCAGCTTGCGGGGGGCTGTCTATGGCTACACCTTC. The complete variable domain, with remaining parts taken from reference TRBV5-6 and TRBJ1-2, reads DAGVTQSPTHLIKTRGQQVTLRCSPKSGHDTVSWYQQALGQGPQFIFQYYEEEERQRGNFPDRFSGHQFPNYSSELNVNALLLGDSALYLCASSLRGAVYGYTFGSGTRLTVV.

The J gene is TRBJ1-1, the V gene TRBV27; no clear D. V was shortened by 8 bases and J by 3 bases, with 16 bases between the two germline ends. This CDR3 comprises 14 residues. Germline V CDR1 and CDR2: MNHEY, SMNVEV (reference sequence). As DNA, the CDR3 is TGTGCCAGCCACCCCTTCGGGGTCGACACTGAAGCTTTCTTT. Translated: CASHPFGVDTEAFF.

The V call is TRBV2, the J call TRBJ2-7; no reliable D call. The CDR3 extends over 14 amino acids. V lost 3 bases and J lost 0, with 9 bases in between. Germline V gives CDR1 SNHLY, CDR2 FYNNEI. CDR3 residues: CASSDEANSYEQYF. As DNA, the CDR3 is TGTGCCAGCAGTGATGAGGCCAACTCCTACGAGCAGTACTTC.

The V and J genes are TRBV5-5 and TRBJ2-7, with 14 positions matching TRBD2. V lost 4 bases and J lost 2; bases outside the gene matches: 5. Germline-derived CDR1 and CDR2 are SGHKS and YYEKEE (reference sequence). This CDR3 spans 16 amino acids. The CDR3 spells CASSRGTSGGTYEQYF. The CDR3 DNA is TGTGCCAGCAGCCGGGGGACTAGCGGGGGAACCTACGAGCAGTACTTC.

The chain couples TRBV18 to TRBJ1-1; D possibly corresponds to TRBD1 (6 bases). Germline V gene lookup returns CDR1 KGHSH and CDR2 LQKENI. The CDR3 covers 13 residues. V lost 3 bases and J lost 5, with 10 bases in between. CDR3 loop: CASSPGQRTEAFF. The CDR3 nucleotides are TGTGCCAGCTCACCCGGACAGCGGACTGAAGCTTTCTTT. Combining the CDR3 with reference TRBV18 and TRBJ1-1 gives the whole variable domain NAGVMQNPRHLVRRRGQEARLRCSPMKGHSHVYWYRQLPEEGLKFMVYLQKENIIDESGMPKERFSAEFPKEGPSILRIQQVVRGDSAAYFCASSPGQRTEAFFGQGTRLTVV.

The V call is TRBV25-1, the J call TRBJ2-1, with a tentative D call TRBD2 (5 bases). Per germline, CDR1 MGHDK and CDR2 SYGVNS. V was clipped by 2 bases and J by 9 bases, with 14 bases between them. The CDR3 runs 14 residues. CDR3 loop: CASSEVDLLIEQFF. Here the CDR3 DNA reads TGTGCCAGCAGTGAAGTGGACTTGTTGATTGAGCAGTTCTTC.

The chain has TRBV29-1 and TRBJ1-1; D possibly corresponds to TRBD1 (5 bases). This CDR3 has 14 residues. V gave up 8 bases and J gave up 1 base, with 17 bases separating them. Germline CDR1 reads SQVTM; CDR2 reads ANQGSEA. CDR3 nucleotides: TGCAGCTTCGGCGTAGGGGCCGGGAACACTGAAGCTTTCTTT. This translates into CSFGVGAGNTEAFF.

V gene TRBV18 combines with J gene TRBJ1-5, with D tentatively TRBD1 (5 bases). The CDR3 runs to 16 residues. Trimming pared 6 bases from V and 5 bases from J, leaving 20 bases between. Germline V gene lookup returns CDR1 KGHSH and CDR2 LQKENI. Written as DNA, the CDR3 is TGTGCCAGCTCTCCGAGGGGCCCACACGTTTATCAGCCCCAGCATTTT. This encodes CASSPRGPHVYQPQHF.

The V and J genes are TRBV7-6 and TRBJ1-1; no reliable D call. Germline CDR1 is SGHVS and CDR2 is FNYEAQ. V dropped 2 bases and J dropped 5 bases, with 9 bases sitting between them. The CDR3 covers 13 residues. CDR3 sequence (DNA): TGTGCCAGCAGCTTAAACGGGGTGACTGAAGCTTTCTTT. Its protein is CASSLNGVTEAFF.

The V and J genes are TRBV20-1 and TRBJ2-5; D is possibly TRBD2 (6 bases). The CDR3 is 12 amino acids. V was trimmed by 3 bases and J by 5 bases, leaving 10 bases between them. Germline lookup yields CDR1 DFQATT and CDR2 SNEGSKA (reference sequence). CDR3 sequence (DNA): TGCAGTGCTAGTCGGGGGAGCGAGACCCAGTACTTC. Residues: CSASRGSETQYF.

CDR3 sequence reads: CAWSVKAGTGVNTEAFF. The CDR3 region has the DNA TGTGCCTGGAGTGTAAAAGCCGGGACAGGGGTGAACACTGAAGCTTTCTTT. The genes are TRBV30 and TRBJ1-1, with TRBD1 matching 10 bases. J lost 0 bases, V lost 0 bases, and 7 bases had no gene match. Germline V gives CDR1 GTSNPN, CDR2 SVGIG (reference sequence). The CDR3 is 17 residues long.

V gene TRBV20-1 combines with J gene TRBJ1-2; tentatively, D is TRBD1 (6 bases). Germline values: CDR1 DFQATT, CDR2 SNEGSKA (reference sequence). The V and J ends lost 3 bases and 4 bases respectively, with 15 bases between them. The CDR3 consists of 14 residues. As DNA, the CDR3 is TGCAGTGCTAGTCTGGACAGAAACCCCTATGGCTACACCTTC. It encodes CSASLDRNPYGYTF.

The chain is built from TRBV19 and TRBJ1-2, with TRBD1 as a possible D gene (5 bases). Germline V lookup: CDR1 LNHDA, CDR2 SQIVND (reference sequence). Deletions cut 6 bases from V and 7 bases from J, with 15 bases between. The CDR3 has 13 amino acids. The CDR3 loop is CASSYLGASGYTF. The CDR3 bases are TGTGCCAGTAGCTACCTTGGGGCATCTGGCTACACCTTC.

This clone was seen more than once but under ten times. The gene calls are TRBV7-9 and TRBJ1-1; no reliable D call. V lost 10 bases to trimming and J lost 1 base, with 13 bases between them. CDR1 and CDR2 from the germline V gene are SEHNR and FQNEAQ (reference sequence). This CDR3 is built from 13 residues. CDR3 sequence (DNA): TGTGCCACCCCCGCGGACGCGAACACTGAAGCTTTCTTT. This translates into CATPADANTEAFF.

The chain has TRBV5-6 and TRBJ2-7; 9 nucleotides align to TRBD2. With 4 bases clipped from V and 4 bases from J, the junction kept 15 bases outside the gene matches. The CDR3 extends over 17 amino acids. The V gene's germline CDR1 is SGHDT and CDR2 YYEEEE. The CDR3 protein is CASSPRTGVLAGYEQYF. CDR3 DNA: TGTGCCAGCAGCCCTCGGACAGGAGTCCTAGCGGGATACGAGCAGTACTTC.

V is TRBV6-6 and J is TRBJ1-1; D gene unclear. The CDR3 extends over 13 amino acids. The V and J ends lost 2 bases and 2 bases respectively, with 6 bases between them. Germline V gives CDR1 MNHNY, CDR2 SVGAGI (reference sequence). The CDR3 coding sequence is TGTGCCAGCAGTTACGGGGATAACACTGAAGCTTTCTTT. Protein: CASSYGDNTEAFF.

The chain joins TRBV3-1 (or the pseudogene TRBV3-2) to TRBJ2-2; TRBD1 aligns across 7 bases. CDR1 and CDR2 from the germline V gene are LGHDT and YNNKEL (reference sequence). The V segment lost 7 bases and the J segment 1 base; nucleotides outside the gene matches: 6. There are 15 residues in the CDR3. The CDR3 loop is CASTRGGLNTGELFF. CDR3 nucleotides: TGTGCCAGCACTCGAGGGGGCCTGAACACCGGGGAGCTGTTTTTT.

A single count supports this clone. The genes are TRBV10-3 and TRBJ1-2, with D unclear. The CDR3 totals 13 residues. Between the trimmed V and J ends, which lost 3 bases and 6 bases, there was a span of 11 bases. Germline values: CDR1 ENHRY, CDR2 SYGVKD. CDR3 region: CAISDSAANGYTF. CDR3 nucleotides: TGTGCCATCAGTGACTCAGCGGCTAATGGCTACACCTTC.